The entry below describes one TCR beta chain. Its target is unknown. The same CDR3 is also encoded by other DNA sequences in this sample. V dropped 11 bases and J dropped 5; count of bases not matched to a gene: 7. The CDR3 spans 13 residues. Germline CDR1 is LNHDA and CDR2 is SQIVND (reference sequence). Time point indicated: time of PML onset. Detection of JC virus DNA in cerebrospinal fluid confirmed PML diagnosed from clinical and MRI findings. These data are taken from a study of multiple sclerosis patients with progressive multifocal leukoencephalopathy. TCRdb's table, derived via immunoSEQ multiplex PCR, lists solely in-frame clones and lacks some. This table holds approximately 28,000 clones, approximately 88% found once. Notes on the study in general: Less diverse TRB repertoires were suggested in most PML patients.

The V and J genes are TRBV19 and TRBJ1-4, with 8 bases matching TRBD1. Sequences were derived from PBMCs, sampled from a patient treated with natalizumab. This sequence was found in a woman in her thirties or forties with progressive multifocal leukoencephalopathy. The CDR3 DNA reads as TGTGCCTGCCGTGACAGGGGAAATGAAAAACTGTTTTTT. It yields the protein CACRDRGNEKLFF.